A selection of T cell receptor beta chains follows, all from one sample in a study of T cell responses to AZD1222 COVID-19 vaccine. Sequenced by immunoSEQ multiplex PCR; TCRdb stores in-frame clones only, minus some. The sample consists of about 42,000 clones, around 88% of them appearing once. The sample here was peripheral blood, taken 28 days after the second AZD1222 dose. Receptor source: an adult who received the AZD1222 COVID-19 vaccine. Both conserved end residues are part of each CDR3. Each record gives: D gene, clone size, J gene, V gene, CDR3 protein, CDR3 DNA. A D gene is named only where the DNA matches it firmly. Clone size is stated in some rows and not others, as once, few, many or a class when expanded.

- - TRBJ1-1 TRBV7-3 CASSPGHENTEAFF TGTGCCAGCAGCCCTGGACATGAGAACACTGAAGCTTTCTTT
- - TRBJ1-2 TRBV4-3 CASSHQVTGGYTF TGCGCCAGCAGCCACCAGGTAACTGGTGGCTACACCTTC
- - TRBJ1-5 TRBV15 CATSRVKGDVGQPQHF TGTGCCACCAGCAGAGTGAAAGGGGATGTCGGTCAGCCCCAGCATTTT
- - TRBJ1-1 TRBV9 CASSVGPRENTEAFF TGTGCCAGCAGCGTAGGTCCCCGTGAGAACACTGAAGCTTTCTTT
TRBD2 - TRBJ2-2 TRBV7-3 CASSGGLESGELFF TGTGCCAGCAGCGGGGGACTAGAATCCGGGGAGCTGTTTTTT
- - TRBJ2-6 TRBV4-1 CASSQAFLSSGANVLTF TGCGCCAGCAGCCAAGCTTTCTTGAGCTCTGGGGCCAACGTCCTGACTTTC
- few TRBJ1-2 TRBV5-1 CASSPGGQGYGYTF TGCGCCAGCAGCCCGGGGGGCCAGGGCTATGGCTACACCTTC
- - TRBJ1-5 TRBV19 CASSIGVFMDQPQHF TGTGCCAGTAGTATAGGGGTCTTTATGGACCAGCCCCAGCATTTT
- - TRBJ2-6 TRBV27 CASLSLLGRAGANVLTF TGTGCCAGCTTATCCCTCTTGGGCAGGGCTGGGGCCAACGTCCTGACTTTC
- few TRBJ1-5 TRBV3-1/TRBV3-2 CASSQSRDQPQHF TGTGCCAGCAGCCAATCCAGGGATCAACCCCAGCATTTT
TRBD1 - TRBJ1-6 TRBV5-1 CASSIYGWDSNSPLHF TGCGCCAGCAGCATCTACGGGTGGGACAGTAATTCACCCCTCCACTTT
TRBD1 - TRBJ2-1 TRBV6-5 CASSRGQHRGVEQFF TGTGCCAGCAGCCGGGGACAGCACAGAGGAGTCGAGCAGTTCTTC
- - TRBJ2-7 TRBV7-2 CASTTPDRISGQSPYEQYF TGTGCCAGCACCACCCCCGACAGGATAAGCGGGCAGTCCCCCTACGAGCAGTACTTC